These 10 T cell receptor beta chains were all obtained from the same sample, sequenced in a study of blood T cells in healthy people across ages. Alongside a J-beta primer mix, a sample-barcoded 5' primer served in a second PCR lasting about 7 to 12 cycles. MiXCR, run by TCRdb on the 5' RACE reads, gives a single entry per CDR3 protein. The sample includes fewer than 700,000 distinct CDR3 sequences, roughly 43% of them seen just once. The sequenced sample consisted of blood. Receptors were obtained from a man at least 80 years old in good health.

The rearrangement joins TRBV6-1 to TRBJ2-3; D is possibly TRBD1 or TRBD2 (6 bases each). The CDR3 has 16 residues. Trimming shortened V by 1 base and J by 0 bases, and 11 bases separated the two germline ends. Looked up from germline, CDR1 is MNHNS and CDR2 is SASEGT. CDR3 sequence (DNA): TGTGCCAGCAGTGAAGTCCCGGGGGCTAGCACAGATACGCAGTATTTT. As protein: CASSEVPGASTDTQYF.

The rearrangement links TRBV3-1 to TRBJ2-5; 9 nucleotides match TRBD1. Germline CDR1 and CDR2: LGHDT and YNNKEL (reference sequence). This CDR3 region has 17 residues. After removal of 4 bases from V and 2 bases from J, the junction contained 11 bases not matched to a gene. The CDR3 sequence: CASSLGTGWGGQETQYF. CDR3 nucleotides: TGTGCCAGCAGCCTCGGGACAGGGTGGGGGGGACAAGAGACCCAGTACTTC.

The V gene is TRBV7-2, the J gene TRBJ2-7; 12 positions agree with TRBD2. Germline lookup yields CDR1 SGHTA and CDR2 FQGNSA. V shed 5 bases, J shed 4 bases, and the junction held 6 bases outside the gene matches. This CDR3 has 15 residues. In DNA form, the CDR3 reads TGTGCCAGCAGCCCACGACTAGCGGGAGAGTACGAGCAGTACTTC. Its translation: CASSPRLAGEYEQYF.

This chain connects TRBV5-1 to TRBJ2-1; D is ambiguous. Trimming removed 2 bases at V and 0 bases at J, with 9 bases between. The CDR3 spans 15 residues. CDR1 SGHRS and CDR2 YFSETQ come from the germline V gene. This CDR3 is CASSFSQYSYNEQFF. The CDR3 DNA sequence: TGCGCCAGCAGCTTCAGCCAGTACTCCTACAATGAGCAGTTCTTC.

The rearrangement links TRBV3-1 to TRBJ2-1; TRBD2 matches 13 bases. The CDR3 has 17 amino acids. Germline CDR1 LGHDT, CDR2 YNNKEL (reference sequence). Unmatched junction bases numbered 7, after V lost 4 bases and J lost 4 bases. The CDR3, as DNA: TGTGCCAGCAGCCCTGGGACTAGCGGGAATGTTTACAATGAGCAGTTCTTC. It yields the protein CASSPGTSGNVYNEQFF.

This chain links TRBV6-2 or TRBV6-3 with TRBJ2-5; 10 nucleotides line up with TRBD1. Gene TRBJ2-7 matches the end of the DNA better, so the J call may be wrong. This CDR3 spans 15 amino acids. Germline CDR1 is MNHEY and CDR2 is SVGEGT. The CDR3 bases are TGTGCCAGCAGCCGCAATCCGGGACAGGGGTACGAGCAGTACTTC. As protein: CASSRNPGQGYEQYF.

This clonotype occurred a few times. The chain couples TRBV11-2 to TRBJ2-5; 7 bases fit TRBD2. CDR1 is SGHAT, CDR2 FQNNGV, per germline. CDR3 length: 13 residues. V dropped 6 bases and J dropped 3; count of bases not matched to a gene: 4. DNA of the CDR3: TGTGCCAGCAGTTTTGGACTAGAAGAGACCCAGTACTTC. This encodes CASSFGLEETQYF. The variable domain in full, completed from reference TRBV11-2 and TRBJ2-5, reads EAGVAQSPRYKIIEKRQSVAFWCNPISGHATLYWYQQILGQGPKLLIQFQNNGVVDDSQLPKDRFSAERLKGVDSTLKIQPAKLEDSAVYLCASSFGLEETQYFGPGTRLLVL.

A few counts support this clonotype. The V and J genes are TRBV6-6 and TRBJ1-2; 7 bases fit TRBD1. CDR3 length: 12 amino acids. Germline V gene sequence: CDR1 MNHNY, CDR2 SVGAGI (reference sequence). V shed 6 bases, J shed 6 bases, and the junction held 4 bases outside the gene matches. CDR3 loop: CASRQGYHGYTF. The DNA for the CDR3 is TGTGCCAGCAGACAGGGGTACCATGGCTACACCTTC.

The chain carries TRBV9 and TRBJ2-7; perhaps TRBD1 as D (6 bases). The end of the DNA aligns better with TRBJ2-5, so the J call may be wrong. Germline CDR1 is SGDLS and CDR2 is YYNGEE. The CDR3 contains 14 residues. The CDR3 bases are TGTGCCAGCAGCGGGTCTACAGGGCTCGAGACCCAGTACTTC. Translation gives CASSGSTGLETQYF.

This chain joins TRBV7-3 and TRBJ2-1, with TRBD2 identical over 9 bases. The CDR3 is made up of 16 amino acids. Germline CDR1 is SGHTA and CDR2 is FQGTGA. With V trimmed by 2 bases and J by 5 bases, 7 bases remained unmatched. CDR3 coding DNA: TGTGCCAGCAGCTTATATTCGACTAGCGGCAACAATGAGCAGTTCTTC. Translating gives CASSLYSTSGNNEQFF. The variable domain in full, with the rest retrieved from reference TRBV7-3 and TRBJ2-1, is GAGVSQTPSNKVTEKGKYVELRCDPISGHTALYWYRQSLGQGPEFLIYFQGTGAADDSGLPNDRFFAVRPEGSVSTLKIQRTERGDSAVYLCASSLYSTSGNNEQFFGPGTRLTVL.